This TCR beta chain was identified in a study of tumor-infiltrating lymphocytes in primary liver carcinoma. Study summary: Ranging in age from 30 to 69 years, the patients were men and women. Among the tumors, stages were T1-T3 N0M0 and sizes about 4 to 10 cm. Each sample had roughly 3.5 to 7.13 million productive TCRbeta reads regardless of tissue type.

On this clonotype itself: Germline and junction disagree at one end, which may indicate a read error.

Total RNA (around 500 ng) served as template for TCR beta cDNA synthesis primed by a constant-region primer. The TCR beta library was amplified through three nested multiplex PCR rounds in a modified ARM-PCR procedure. The first two PCR rounds used TRBV1-TRBV30 primers with a Cbeta primer, 9 to 10 cycles each. TCRdb reanalysed the multiplex PCR reads using MiXCR and keeps one entry per CDR3 protein. The sample lists about 92,000 distinct CDR3 sequences; 65% to 70% were seen once. The CDR3 length is 16 residues. Per the germline V gene, CDR1 is MGHRA and CDR2 is YSYEKL. Joint extraction of RNA and DNA used roughly 17-32 mg of bulk tissue that was unsorted. Donors were untreated and chronically infected with HBV.

The sequenced sample consisted of tumor-adjacent normal liver tissue. The chain uses TRBV4-1 and TRBJ2-2; D is possibly TRBD2 (5 bases). This sequence was found in a man aged 40-55 years with primary liver carcinoma and hepatitis B virus infection. Here the CDR3 DNA reads TGCGCCAGCAGCCCACATGGTCAGACGAACACCGGGGAGCTGTCTTTT. It codes for CASSPHGQTNTGELSF.